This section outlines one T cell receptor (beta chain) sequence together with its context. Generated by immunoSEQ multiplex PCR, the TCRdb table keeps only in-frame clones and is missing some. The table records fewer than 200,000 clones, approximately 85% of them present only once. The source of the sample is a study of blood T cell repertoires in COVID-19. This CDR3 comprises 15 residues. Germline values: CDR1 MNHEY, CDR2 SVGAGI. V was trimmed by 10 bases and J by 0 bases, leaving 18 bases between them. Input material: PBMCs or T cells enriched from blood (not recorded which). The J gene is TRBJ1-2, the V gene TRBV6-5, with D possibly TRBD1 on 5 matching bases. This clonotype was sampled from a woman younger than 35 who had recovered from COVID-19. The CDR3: CATPRIGASNYGYTF. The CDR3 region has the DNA TGTGCCACACCTCGGATAGGGGCTTCTAACTATGGCTACACCTTC.